Given below is one T cell receptor beta chain in context. Its antigen remains unidentified. Per-base qualities were not stored, and no clone one base away is much larger. The label giving this sample's time point can be read as: cycle 2 day 1 (C2D1) of nivolumab. All trial patients had relapsed after autologous stem cell transplantation, with cohorts A, B and C differing in prior brentuximab vedotin exposure. The trial cohort included roughly 60 patients with relapsed/refractory classical Hodgkin lymphoma, and each patient had a best overall response of complete response, partial response or progressive disease. In the multi-cohort phase II CheckMate 205 trial, trial patients received single-agent nivolumab. Best overall response was determined by an independent review committee according to the 2007 International Working Group response criteria. Trial PBMCs were collected immediately before nivolumab initiation (C1D1) and during therapy at cycle 2 day 1 and cycle 4 day 1. Peripheral blood was collected in 8 mL Vacutainer Cell Preparation Tubes, from which PBMCs were isolated by centrifugation and then cryopreserved.

This record belongs to a study of PD-1 blockade in classical Hodgkin lymphoma (dated by TCRdb to the early 2020s). About the investigation overall: Nivolumab dosing was 3 mg/kg intravenously every 2 weeks, continuing until either disease progression or unacceptable toxicity. A peripheral blood immune signature of response to PD-1 blockade in classical Hodgkin lymphoma was defined using TCR beta sequencing and CyTOF. The full study reports these points: Only a single clinical trial cohort was studied, and what caused the repertoire differences, possibly disease activity or prior therapy, remained undefined. Diversity was lower in patients who began nivolumab less than 1 year after ASCT, so these patients were left out of later analyses to avoid confounding by immune reconstitution. Baseline diversity similar to that of newly diagnosed patients was observed in trial patients achieving complete response, whereas significantly lower diversity was observed in partial responders and progressors. Baseline TCR diversity was reported to be lower in newly diagnosed patients than in healthy donors and to be lower still in relapsed/refractory patients. CD4+ but not CD8+ TCR diversity rose significantly by C4D1 (p=0.0027 vs p=0.16), most apparent in complete responders (p=0.02).

A distance of 13 bases separates the germline ends of V and J, which lose 3 bases and 4 bases respectively. The CDR3 spans 15 residues, from the cysteine through the phenylalanine. Just CDR3 DNA is preserved here, 45 bases in frame from base 1. The CDR1 and CDR2 encoded by the germline V gene are SGDLS and YYNGEE. Genomic DNA was isolated using the Qiagen DNeasy kit from unsorted PBMCs as well as from negatively selected CD4+ and CD8+ fractions. Using primers that anneal to V and J segments, immunoSEQ multiplex PCR amplified the TCR beta CDR3 regions. Amplification bias was minimized using a synthetic immune receptor repertoire, and residual bias was removed computationally after sequencing. As for the original processing: Custom Python scripts were used to quantify repertoire diversity as the Shannon entropy index. The unsorted, CD4+ and CD8+ repertoires were each analyzed separately, with the exception of combined analyses, where CD4+ and CD8+ sequences were merged in silico. A clone was considered expanded if an increase in frequency of at least 2-fold after treatment relative to C1D1 was found, and a pseudocount of 0.5 was applied to clones undetected at baseline. Clones with 0 or 1 copy at C1D1 were classified as singleton clones, and clones with 2 or more copies were classified as non-singleton clones. Clones expanded in unsorted samples were annotated as CD4+, CD8+ or unknown by matching protein sequences in sorted samples from the same patient. Wilcoxon tests on paired samples were used to test changes in diversity from C1D1 to C4D1. TCRdb provides this immuneACCESS table in a form limited to in-frame rearrangements. Some clones are lacking; in checked studies, under half of them reflect an unresolved V gene, and why the rest are absent is not known. That table is the source of V, J and clone size, and D and trimming were worked out from the DNA. The sample profile shows some 10,000 clones; almost 85% of them were found once. Together, the top ten hold 4.5% to 6.5% of the sample.

Sequences were derived from peripheral blood mononuclear cells (PBMCs), sampled before the second cycle of nivolumab. The source is a human donor with classical Hodgkin lymphoma. The chain couples TRBV9 to TRBJ2-2, and the D gene may be TRBD2, 6 bases matching. The CDR3 region reads CASSARDLSTGELFF. The DNA reads TGTGCCAGCAGCGCGCGGGACTTAAGCACCGGGGAGCTGTTTTTT.